A selection of T cell receptor beta chains follows, all from one sample in a study of circulating and synovial CD4+ cells in juvenile arthritis. Here immunoSEQ multiplex PCR was the method, and the copy in TCRdb shows in-frame clones only, minus some. The repertoire holds thousands of clones, around 83% seen once, with approximately 4.6% in the top ten. Sequencing was done on a sample of CD4+ T cells from synovial fluid. These receptors originate from a human donor with juvenile idiopathic arthritis. Each CDR3 is given with its conserved first and last residue. A D gene is named only where the DNA matches it firmly. Size tells how often a clone was seen (once, few, many) or the class of an expanded clone, and some rows leave it out.

cdr3_aa: CASSSGTSSYNEQFF
cdr3_nt: TGTGCCAGTAGTAGCGGGACCAGCTCCTACAATGAGCAGTTCTTC
clone_size: .
d_call: .
v_call: TRBV19
j_call: TRBJ2-1

cdr3_aa: CASRTGAVYEQYF
cdr3_nt: TGTGCCAGCAGAACGGGAGCAGTCTACGAGCAGTACTTC
clone_size: .
d_call: .
v_call: TRBV27
j_call: TRBJ2-7

cdr3_aa: CASSTTSGTDTQYF
cdr3_nt: TGTGCCAGCAGCACGACTAGCGGGACAGATACGCAGTATTTT
clone_size: .
d_call: TRBD2
v_call: TRBV13
j_call: TRBJ2-3

cdr3_aa: CASSPRGAGGPGNEQFF
cdr3_nt: TGTGCCAGCAGCCCCCGAGGAGCGGGGGGGCCTGGGAATGAGCAGTTCTTC
clone_size: .
d_call: TRBD2
v_call: TRBV7-9
j_call: TRBJ2-1

cdr3_aa: CASSPRQLNTEAFF
cdr3_nt: TGTGCCAGCTCACCACGACAGTTGAACACTGAAGCTTTCTTT
clone_size: few
d_call: .
v_call: TRBV18
j_call: TRBJ1-1

cdr3_aa: CASSPYRDRGAYGYTF
cdr3_nt: TGTGCCAGCTCACCTTACCGGGACAGGGGAGCCTATGGCTACACCTTC
clone_size: .
d_call: TRBD1
v_call: TRBV18
j_call: TRBJ1-2

cdr3_aa: CASSQGTSGSGETQYF
cdr3_nt: TGCGCCAGCAGCCAAGGGACTAGCGGCTCTGGGGAGACCCAGTACTTC
clone_size: .
d_call: TRBD2
v_call: TRBV5-1
j_call: TRBJ2-5

cdr3_aa: CASIGRANGNQPQHF
cdr3_nt: TGTGCCAGTATCGGCAGGGCCAACGGCAATCAGCCCCAGCATTTT
clone_size: .
d_call: .
v_call: TRBV19
j_call: TRBJ1-5

cdr3_aa: CASSVDPRRGGDYEQYF
cdr3_nt: TGTGCCAGCAGCGTAGATCCTAGGCGGGGGGGCGACTACGAGCAGTACTTC
clone_size: .
d_call: TRBD2
v_call: TRBV9
j_call: TRBJ2-7

cdr3_aa: CASSIGTGVTKVNTEAFF
cdr3_nt: TGCGCCAGCAGCATTGGGACAGGGGTTACAAAGGTGAACACTGAAGCTTTCTTT
clone_size: .
d_call: TRBD1
v_call: TRBV5-1
j_call: TRBJ1-1

cdr3_aa: CASSQKVGGRNEQFF
cdr3_nt: TGCGCCAGCAGTCAAAAGGTGGGGGGGCGGAATGAGCAGTTCTTC
clone_size: once
d_call: .
v_call: TRBV23-1
j_call: TRBJ2-1

cdr3_aa: CASSLGTGPYNEQFF
cdr3_nt: TGTGCCAGCAGCTTAGGGACAGGACCCTACAATGAGCAGTTCTTC
clone_size: .
d_call: TRBD1
v_call: TRBV7-2
j_call: TRBJ2-1

cdr3_aa: CASSELRGPGNTIYF
cdr3_nt: TGTGCCAGCAGTGAATTGCGGGGGCCGGGAAACACCATATATTTT
clone_size: .
d_call: .
v_call: TRBV25-1
j_call: TRBJ1-3

cdr3_aa: CASRGTVNTGELFF
cdr3_nt: TGTGCCAGCAGAGGGACAGTAAACACCGGGGAGCTGTTTTTT
clone_size: once
d_call: TRBD1
v_call: TRBV5-4
j_call: TRBJ2-2

cdr3_aa: CASSNGTSGRAQDVVRETQYF
cdr3_nt: TGTGCCAGCAGTAACGGGACTAGCGGGAGGGCTCAAGATGTTGTCCGAGAGACCCAGTACTTC
clone_size: .
d_call: TRBD2
v_call: TRBV28
j_call: TRBJ2-5

cdr3_aa: CASRGGNEQFF
cdr3_nt: TGCGCCAGCAGGGGGGGGAATGAGCAGTTCTTC
clone_size: .
d_call: TRBD2
v_call: TRBV10-1
j_call: TRBJ2-1

cdr3_aa: CASSERRDSNQPQHF
cdr3_nt: TGTGCCAGCAGTGAACGGAGGGATAGCAATCAGCCCCAGCATTTT
clone_size: .
d_call: .
v_call: TRBV2
j_call: TRBJ1-5

cdr3_aa: CASSVDGTGGGGDEQFF
cdr3_nt: TGTGCCAGCAGCGTCGACGGGACAGGGGGTGGAGGCGATGAGCAGTTCTTC
clone_size: .
d_call: TRBD1
v_call: TRBV9
j_call: TRBJ2-1

cdr3_aa: CASSAYPETPYEQYF
cdr3_nt: TGTGCCAGTAGTGCCTACCCGGAGACCCCCTACGAGCAGTACTTC
clone_size: .
d_call: .
v_call: TRBV19
j_call: TRBJ2-7

cdr3_aa: CASSVTGEGVTEAFF
cdr3_nt: TGTGCCAGCAGTGTGACAGGGGAAGGGGTCACTGAAGCTTTCTTT
clone_size: once
d_call: TRBD1
v_call: TRBV28
j_call: TRBJ1-1

cdr3_aa: CASSFGTNSRGTEAFF
cdr3_nt: TGTGCCAGCAGCTTTGGGACTAATAGCCGGGGCACTGAAGCTTTCTTT
clone_size: .
d_call: .
v_call: TRBV5-4
j_call: TRBJ1-1

cdr3_aa: CASSEALASSTDTQYF
cdr3_nt: TGTGCCAGCAGTGAAGCCCTAGCGTCGTCCACAGATACGCAGTATTTT
clone_size: .
d_call: .
v_call: TRBV25-1
j_call: TRBJ2-3

cdr3_aa: CASSFAGRGRTDTQYF
cdr3_nt: TGTGCCAGCAGCTTCGCCGGCAGGGGGCGGACAGATACGCAGTATTTT
clone_size: .
d_call: TRBD1
v_call: TRBV5-6
j_call: TRBJ2-3

cdr3_aa: CASAPGQGYTGELFF
cdr3_nt: TGTGCTAGTGCCCCGGGACAGGGGTACACCGGGGAGCTGTTTTTT
clone_size: .
d_call: TRBD1
v_call: TRBV12-5
j_call: TRBJ2-2

cdr3_aa: CASRAATVYEQYF
cdr3_nt: TGTGCCAGCAGAGCCGCGACAGTTTACGAGCAGTACTTC
clone_size: once
d_call: .
v_call: TRBV28
j_call: TRBJ2-7

cdr3_aa: CASSPRLAGTFTDTQYF
cdr3_nt: TGTGCCAGCAGCCCTCGACTAGCGGGGACCTTCACAGATACGCAGTATTTT
clone_size: .
d_call: TRBD2
v_call: TRBV7-9
j_call: TRBJ2-3

cdr3_aa: CASSLKAGGEQFF
cdr3_nt: TGTGCCAGCAGCTTAAAAGCCGGGGGTGAGCAGTTCTTC
clone_size: .
d_call: .
v_call: TRBV7-2
j_call: TRBJ2-1

cdr3_aa: CASSWGLAGARGAGELFF
cdr3_nt: TGTGCCAGCAGCTGGGGACTAGCGGGGGCCAGAGGGGCGGGGGAGCTGTTTTTT
clone_size: .
d_call: TRBD2
v_call: TRBV7-2
j_call: TRBJ2-2

cdr3_aa: CASSFHAGGGTGELFF
cdr3_nt: TGTGCCAGCAGTTTTCATGCGGGAGGCGGGACCGGGGAGCTGTTTTTT
clone_size: .
d_call: TRBD2
v_call: TRBV28
j_call: TRBJ2-2

cdr3_aa: CASSPGGLQETQYF
cdr3_nt: TGTGCCAGCTCACCAGGGGGACTTCAAGAGACCCAGTACTTC
clone_size: .
d_call: .
v_call: TRBV18
j_call: TRBJ2-5

cdr3_aa: CASSVASGGETQYF
cdr3_nt: TGTGCCAGTAGTGTTGCGAGCGGGGGTGAGACCCAGTACTTC
clone_size: .
d_call: TRBD2
v_call: TRBV19
j_call: TRBJ2-5

cdr3_aa: CASSLGIRGFEQYF
cdr3_nt: TGTGCCAGCAGCTTAGGAATCCGGGGGTTCGAGCAGTACTTC
clone_size: few
d_call: .
v_call: TRBV11-2
j_call: TRBJ2-7

cdr3_aa: CASGRDRGQGKLFF
cdr3_nt: TGTGCCAGCGGCCGGGACAGGGGGCAAGGAAAACTGTTTTTT
clone_size: few
d_call: TRBD1
v_call: TRBV27
j_call: TRBJ1-4

cdr3_aa: CAWRQDTEAFF
cdr3_nt: TGTGCCTGGAGACAGGACACTGAAGCTTTCTTT
clone_size: .
d_call: .
v_call: TRBV30
j_call: TRBJ1-1

cdr3_aa: CASSRGTSGALGGETQYF
cdr3_nt: TGTGCCAGCAGCCGGGGGACTAGCGGGGCCCTCGGGGGAGAGACCCAGTACTTC
clone_size: .
d_call: TRBD2
v_call: TRBV5-4
j_call: TRBJ2-5

cdr3_aa: CASSSSGSSYEQYF
cdr3_nt: TGTGCCAGCAGCTCTAGCGGGAGCTCCTACGAGCAGTACTTC
clone_size: .
d_call: TRBD2
v_call: TRBV13
j_call: TRBJ2-7

cdr3_aa: CASSKERTSLEQYF
cdr3_nt: TGTGCCAGCAGCAAAGAGAGGACTAGCCTAGAGCAGTACTTC
clone_size: .
d_call: .
v_call: TRBV21-1
j_call: TRBJ2-7

cdr3_aa: CAIGPPTETFEQYF
cdr3_nt: TGTGCCATCGGCCCCCCGACAGAGACTTTCGAGCAGTACTTC
clone_size: .
d_call: .
v_call: TRBV10-3
j_call: TRBJ2-7

cdr3_aa: CASRREPGAYGYTF
cdr3_nt: TGTGCCAGCAGACGAGAACCTGGAGCATATGGCTACACCTTC
clone_size: .
d_call: .
v_call: TRBV9
j_call: TRBJ1-2

cdr3_aa: CASSLDSNTGELFF
cdr3_nt: TGTGCCAGCAGCTTAGATAGCAACACCGGGGAGCTGTTTTTT
clone_size: .
d_call: .
v_call: TRBV7-2
j_call: TRBJ2-2

cdr3_aa: CASSVTFSDRGNSPLHF
cdr3_nt: TGTGCCAGTAGTGTCACATTTTCGGACAGGGGAAATTCACCCCTCCACTTT
clone_size: .
d_call: TRBD1
v_call: TRBV19
j_call: TRBJ1-6

cdr3_aa: CASSLGGSINEKLFF
cdr3_nt: TGTGCCAGCAGTTTGGGAGGGAGTATAAATGAAAAACTGTTTTTT
clone_size: .
d_call: .
v_call: TRBV6-1
j_call: TRBJ1-4

cdr3_aa: CATSSFTGGSETQYF
cdr3_nt: TGTGCCACCAGCAGTTTTACAGGGGGCTCAGAGACCCAGTACTTC
clone_size: .
d_call: TRBD1
v_call: TRBV15
j_call: TRBJ2-5

cdr3_aa: CASSADRGYGPSGNTIYF
cdr3_nt: TGTGCCAGCAGTGCAGACAGGGGGTATGGGCCTTCCGGAAACACCATATATTTT
clone_size: .
d_call: TRBD1
v_call: TRBV27
j_call: TRBJ1-3

cdr3_aa: CASSQGAGPDTQYF
cdr3_nt: TGCGCCAGCAGCCAGGGGGCAGGCCCAGATACGCAGTATTTT
clone_size: .
d_call: TRBD1
v_call: TRBV5-1
j_call: TRBJ2-3

cdr3_aa: CASSIGGLRETQYF
cdr3_nt: TGTGCCAGTAGTATTGGGGGCCTCAGAGAGACCCAGTACTTC
clone_size: .
d_call: .
v_call: TRBV19
j_call: TRBJ2-5

cdr3_aa: CASSPGTSYNEQFF
cdr3_nt: TGTGCCAGCAGCCCCGGGACTTCCTACAATGAGCAGTTCTTC
clone_size: .
d_call: .
v_call: TRBV7-3
j_call: TRBJ2-1

cdr3_aa: CAVPAGGNYGYTF
cdr3_nt: TGTGCCGTCCCCGCAGGGGGGAACTATGGCTACACCTTC
clone_size: .
d_call: TRBD1
v_call: TRBV10-3
j_call: TRBJ1-2

cdr3_aa: CASSQELPGASYNSPLHF
cdr3_nt: TGCGCCAGCAGCCAAGAGCTGCCAGGGGCCTCCTATAATTCCCCCCTCCACTTT
clone_size: .
d_call: .
v_call: TRBV4-1
j_call: TRBJ1-6

cdr3_aa: CASSLSQREGREQYF
cdr3_nt: TGTGCCAGCAGTTTATCCCAGCGGGAGGGCCGCGAGCAGTACTTC
clone_size: .
d_call: TRBD2
v_call: TRBV28
j_call: TRBJ2-7

cdr3_aa: CAISGTSGRKDGELFF
cdr3_nt: TGTGCCATCAGTGGGACTAGCGGGAGGAAGGACGGGGAGCTGTTTTTT
clone_size: .
d_call: TRBD2
v_call: TRBV10-3
j_call: TRBJ2-2

cdr3_aa: CASLDRDRYGYTF
cdr3_nt: TGTGCCAGCCTCGACAGGGATCGCTATGGCTACACCTTC
clone_size: .
d_call: TRBD1
v_call: TRBV28
j_call: TRBJ1-2

cdr3_aa: CAISALAGAPDTQYF
cdr3_nt: TGTGCCATCAGTGCTCTAGCGGGAGCCCCAGATACGCAGTATTTT
clone_size: .
d_call: TRBD2
v_call: TRBV10-3
j_call: TRBJ2-3

cdr3_aa: CAWRDKNTEAFF
cdr3_nt: TGTGCCTGGAGAGACAAGAACACTGAAGCTTTCTTT
clone_size: .
d_call: .
v_call: TRBV30
j_call: TRBJ1-1

cdr3_aa: CASSSGGDF
cdr3_nt: TGTGCCAGCTCCTCCGGGGGAGACTTC
clone_size: .
d_call: .
v_call: TRBV7-9
j_call: TRBJ2-5

cdr3_aa: CASSESSGSPFF
cdr3_nt: TGCGCCAGCAGTGAGTCTAGCGGGAGTCCGTTCTTC
clone_size: .
d_call: TRBD2
v_call: TRBV10-2
j_call: TRBJ2-1

cdr3_aa: CASSPQSSGANVLTF
cdr3_nt: TGTGCCAGTAGTCCACAGTCCTCTGGGGCCAACGTCCTGACTTTC
clone_size: .
d_call: .
v_call: TRBV19
j_call: TRBJ2-6